This TCR beta chain was recorded in a study of blood T cell repertoires in COVID-19. As for the study in general: Sources were T cells, B-cell-depleted T cells, or PBMCs; the material itself was cDNA or gDNA.

The CDR3 has 13 residues. In germline, CDR1 is SGHRS, CDR2 YFSETQ. With 5 bases removed from V and 5 bases from J, the gap between germline ends came to 11 bases. The data were produced by immunoSEQ multiplex PCR, yet TCRdb's version contains in-frame clones alone and is incomplete. The data show about 270,000 clones, around 86% seen once. This TCR derives from a man in his forties who had recovered from COVID-19. The chain carries TRBV5-1 and TRBJ2-1; D is perhaps TRBD2 (6 bases). The sample comprised peripheral blood. In nucleotides, the CDR3 is TGCGCCAGCAGGGGACCTAGCGACAATGAGCAGTTCTTC. Protein product: CASRGPSDNEQFF. The full variable domain, completed using reference TRBV5-1 and TRBJ2-1, is KAGVTQTPRYLIKTRGQQVTLSCSPISGHRSVSWYQQTPGQGLQFLFEYFSETQRNKGNFPGRFSGRQFSNSRSEMNVSTLELGDSALYLCASRGPSDNEQFFGPGTRLTVL.